This T cell receptor beta chain derives from a study of blood T cell repertoires in COVID-19. The protocol was immunoSEQ multiplex PCR, while the TCRdb copy is restricted to in-frame clones and leaves out a portion. The sample consists of roughly 200,000 clones, about four fifths of them appearing once. The V end lost 0 bases, the J end lost 3 bases, and 14 bases lay between the germline ends. This CDR3 contains 16 residues. CDR1 and CDR2 (germline): GTSNPN, SVGIG (reference sequence). The receptor was derived from a man aged 65 to 79 with active or convalescent COVID-19. The sequencing input was peripheral blood. The chain has TRBV30 and TRBJ1-4; a possible D gene is TRBD1 (5 bases). CDR3 DNA sequence: TGTGCCTGGAGTGTACGGGGGGGGGTTCCTAATGAAAAACTGTTTTTT. Translating it yields CAWSVRGGVPNEKLFF.